This TCR beta chain was observed in a study of OX40 agonist ivuxolimab in advanced cancers. At the level of the study: The treatment was a fully human IgG2 OX40 agonist, ivuxolimab. Findings and limits, study-wide: Blood T cells, both CD4+ and CD8+, expanded clonally by week 6 at 0.1 to 3.0 mg/kg.

TCRdb's copy holds only in-frame clones and misses some; the assay was immunoSEQ multiplex PCR. The sample lists 55,000 to 70,000 clones; 70% to 90% were seen once. The CDR3 extends over 14 amino acids. Per the germline V gene, CDR1 is SGDLS and CDR2 is YYNGEE. V was shortened by 4 bases and J by 7 bases, with 17 bases between the two germline ends. Baseline, cycle 4 day 1, and cycle 7 day 1 were the blood sampling points. To note about this clone: What it recognizes is unknown.

The sample here was CD4+ or CD8+ T cells sorted from blood, taken in a trial of the OX40 agonist ivuxolimab. The rearrangement links TRBV9 to TRBJ1-2; tentatively, D is TRBD1 (6 bases). The sequence was collected from an adult with an advanced solid tumor such as melanoma, head and neck, liver or kidney cancer. The CDR3 DNA sequence: TGTGCCAGCAGCCCAGGCGGGGGGGCGCGTGGCTACACCTTC. Residues: CASSPGGGARGYTF.